The rows below give T cell receptor beta chains drawn from one sample of a study of CD8+ T cells in alopecia areata. Sequencing used immunoSEQ multiplex PCR; TCRdb keeps in-frame clones, though not all of them. Here the sample spans some 200,000 clones, just under 60% being singletons. The source was CD4+ T cells sorted from blood, collected at week 0. These receptors were obtained from a human donor with alopecia areata. Both conserved end residues are part of each CDR3. A D gene is named only where the DNA matches it firmly. Clone sizes are given selectively: once, few, many, or a class where the clone is expanded.

J: TRBJ1-1
V: TRBV28
D: NA
size: few
DNA: TGTGCCAGCACGGGAACCATGAACACTGAAGCTTTCTTT
CDR3: CASTGTMNTEAFF

J: TRBJ1-1
V: TRBV30
D: NA
size: NA
DNA: TGTGCCTGGAGTGGGGGGGGCTGGAACACTGAAGCTTTCTTT
CDR3: CAWSGGGWNTEAFF

J: TRBJ2-5
V: TRBV5-1
D: NA
size: NA
DNA: TGCGCCAGCAGCGTGAGGGCCCAAGAGACCCAGTACTTC
CDR3: CASSVRAQETQYF

J: TRBJ1-2
V: TRBV25-1
D: NA
size: NA
DNA: TGTGCCAGCAGTGAAGGCTCTGGGGGAGGATACGGCTACACCTTC
CDR3: CASSEGSGGGYGYTF

J: TRBJ2-2
V: TRBV4-1
D: TRBD2
size: once
DNA: TGCGCCAGCAGCCAAGGGCGGGGGGGCCCCCCCGGGGAGCTGTTTTTT
CDR3: CASSQGRGGPPGELFF

J: TRBJ1-4
V: TRBV6-5
D: TRBD1
size: NA
DNA: TGTGCCAGCAGTTACTTAGGACAGGGGGATGAAAAACTGTTTTTT
CDR3: CASSYLGQGDEKLFF

J: TRBJ2-5
V: TRBV5-1
D: NA
size: once
DNA: TGCGCCAGCAGCTCCCAAGGGGGGGAGACCCAGTACTTC
CDR3: CASSSQGGETQYF

J: TRBJ1-3
V: TRBV29-1
D: TRBD1
size: NA
DNA: TGCAGCGTCGGGACAGGCTCTGGAAACACCATATATTTT
CDR3: CSVGTGSGNTIYF

J: TRBJ2-5
V: TRBV20-1
D: NA
size: NA
DNA: TGCAGTGCCCTACAAGAGACCCAGTACTTC
CDR3: CSALQETQYF

J: TRBJ1-2
V: TRBV2
D: NA
size: few
DNA: TGTGCCAGCAGTGAAGTGGGGGGAGATGGCTACACCTTC
CDR3: CASSEVGGDGYTF

J: TRBJ2-3
V: TRBV30
D: NA
size: once
DNA: TGTGCCTGGAGACGAGCGGCCACAGATACGCAGTATTTT
CDR3: CAWRRAATDTQYF

J: TRBJ2-3
V: TRBV5-6
D: NA
size: NA
DNA: TGTGCCAGCAGGGGGGGACCGCTTAGCACAGATACGCAGTATTTT
CDR3: CASRGGPLSTDTQYF

J: TRBJ2-2
V: TRBV6-6
D: NA
size: NA
DNA: TGTGCCAGCAGCCCCTGGACGGCGAACACCGGGGAGCTGTTTTTT
CDR3: CASSPWTANTGELFF

J: TRBJ1-5
V: TRBV30
D: TRBD1
size: NA
DNA: TGTGCCTGGAGTGGACAGGGGTCAAATCAGCCCCAGCATTTT
CDR3: CAWSGQGSNQPQHF

J: TRBJ1-2
V: TRBV5-1
D: NA
size: few
DNA: TGCGCCAGCAGCTTGGGGGGGCAGGTTTTTAACTATGGCTACACCTTC
CDR3: CASSLGGQVFNYGYTF

J: TRBJ2-7
V: TRBV5-1
D: TRBD1
size: NA
DNA: TGCGCCAGCAGCAAGACGGACAGGGTTGCCGAGCAGTACTTC
CDR3: CASSKTDRVAEQYF

J: TRBJ2-2
V: TRBV2
D: TRBD2
size: NA
DNA: TGTGCCAGCAGTGTTAGCGGGGGGTTCACCAGGGAGCTGTTTTTT
CDR3: CASSVSGGFTRELFF

J: TRBJ2-7
V: TRBV29-1
D: TRBD2
size: NA
DNA: TGCAGCGTAGCCAGCGGGATGAGCTCCTACGAGCAGTACTTC
CDR3: CSVASGMSSYEQYF

J: TRBJ1-1
V: TRBV29-1
D: NA
size: NA
DNA: TGCAGCGTTTCTCCCAAGCTAGGGACGCAGACTGAAGCTTTCTTT
CDR3: CSVSPKLGTQTEAFF